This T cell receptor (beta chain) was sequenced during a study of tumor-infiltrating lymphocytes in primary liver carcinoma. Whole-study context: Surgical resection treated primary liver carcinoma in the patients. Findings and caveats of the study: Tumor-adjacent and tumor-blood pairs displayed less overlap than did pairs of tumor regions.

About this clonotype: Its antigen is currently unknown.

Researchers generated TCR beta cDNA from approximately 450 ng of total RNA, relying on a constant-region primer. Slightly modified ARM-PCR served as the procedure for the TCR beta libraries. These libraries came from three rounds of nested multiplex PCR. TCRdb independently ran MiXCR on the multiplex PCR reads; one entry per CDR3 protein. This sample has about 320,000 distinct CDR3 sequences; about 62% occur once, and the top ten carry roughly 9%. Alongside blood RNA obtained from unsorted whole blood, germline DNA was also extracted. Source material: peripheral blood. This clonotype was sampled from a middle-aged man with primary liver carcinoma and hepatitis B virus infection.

CDR3 nucleotide sequence: TGTGCCAGCACCCCAGGGGACGGCAATCAGCCCCAGCATTTT. Translation gives CASTPGDGNQPQHF. The rearrangement joins TRBV28 to TRBJ1-5, with a weak D call TRBD1 (6 bases). V dropped 7 bases and J dropped 2 bases, with 12 bases sitting between them. Germline CDR1 is MDHEN and CDR2 is SYDVKM. This CDR3 has 14 amino acids.